This TCR beta chain emerged from a study of blood T cell repertoires in COVID-19. Study as a whole: Nucleic acid was either cDNA or gDNA, and it came from T cells, B-cell-depleted T cells, or PBMCs.

Germline V lookup: CDR1 SGHNT, CDR2 YENEEA. Trimming took off 3 bases at V and 0 bases at J, with 5 bases between the two ends. CDR3 length: 13 amino acids. In the authors' methods: By means of reference gene primer amplification, nucleated cell counts were estimated. Here immunoSEQ multiplex PCR was the method, and the copy in TCRdb shows in-frame clones only, minus some. D and trimming come from the DNA, and the V and J calls and clone size come from that table. The table records hundreds of thousands of clones, more than 75% of them present only once. Followed over time, Seattle patients had been enrolled while infection was active.

The TCR sequence derives from an elderly woman with COVID-19, enrolled during active disease. J is TRBJ1-1 and V is TRBV11-3; no firm D call. Sequencing was performed on peripheral blood. The CDR3 sequence is CASSFGLNTEAFF. CDR3 in DNA: TGTGCCAGCAGCTTCGGGTTGAACACTGAAGCTTTCTTT.